The rows below give T cell receptor beta chains drawn from one sample of a study of T cells in Graves' hyperthyroidism and ophthalmopathy. In TCRdb, the multiplex PCR reads were re-called with MiXCR into one record per CDR3 protein. The table lists roughly 500,000 distinct CDR3 sequences, more than 15% of them singletons. Source material: blood. The receptors shown here come from a woman in her 30s with Graves' ophthalmopathy. Each CDR3 is given with its conserved first and last residue. D genes are given only for firm matches. A row's size may be missing; if present it is once, few, many or a size class.

clone_size j_call d_call v_call cdr3_nt cdr3_aa
NA TRBJ2-7 TRBD2 TRBV7-8 TGTGCCAGCAGCTTAACCGTGACTAGCGGCTTTACCTACGAGCAGTACTTC CASSLTVTSGFTYEQYF
once TRBJ2-3 TRBD1 TRBV7-3 TGTGCCAGCAGCGTAGAAAGGGGAGGACAGGGGTTCACAGATACGCAGTATTTT CASSVERGGQGFTDTQYF
many TRBJ2-1 TRBD2 TRBV28 TGTGCCAGCAGTCCTCCGCTTTGGGGACTAGCGGGAGGACTCCCTAAGGAGCAGTTCTTC CASSPPLWGLAGGLPKEQFF
NA TRBJ2-3 NA TRBV5-1 TGTGCCAGCAGCTTGGATTCTAGTTTAGATTCGGATACGCAGTATTTT CASSLDSSLDSDTQYF
few TRBJ2-1 NA TRBV24-1 TGTGCCACCGGCCTCAGGGAGGAGCCCTACAATGAGCAGTTCTTC CATGLREEPYNEQFF
NA TRBJ2-7 TRBD1 TRBV7-2 TGTGCCAGCAGCCAAGTGGACAGGGGTACCTACGAGCAGTACTTC CASSQVDRGTYEQYF
few TRBJ1-4 NA TRBV6-2/TRBV6-3 TGTGCCAGCAGTCTTCTGGGCCCCGACGGGAGTGAAAAACTGTTTTTT CASSLLGPDGSEKLFF
many TRBJ1-2 NA TRBV2 TGTGCCAGCAGCGCTTCCGGGACCCGATTTAATTATGGCTACACCTTC CASSASGTRFNYGYTF
few TRBJ2-7 NA TRBV20-1 TGCAGTGGCGGTCTTTTCCACGAGCAGTACTTC CSGGLFHEQYF
many TRBJ2-1 NA TRBV3-1 TGTGCCAGCAGGGTATCCGGGTACAATGAGCAGTTCTTC CASRVSGYNEQFF
many TRBJ2-7 NA TRBV9 TGTGCCAGCAGCGTCTATCCTAGCGCTAACTACGAGCAGTACTTC CASSVYPSANYEQYF
NA TRBJ2-7 NA TRBV15 TGTGCCACCAGCAGAGATTATGGCTACGAGCAGTACTTC CATSRDYGYEQYF
NA TRBJ1-1 NA TRBV7-9 TGTGCCAGCAGCTCTGGCCCCGGGGGAGGATTGGCTGAAGCTTTCTTT CASSSGPGGGLAEAFF
many TRBJ1-5 TRBD1 TRBV20-1 TGCAGTGCTAGAGGCGACAGGGGAGGCAATCAGCCCCAGCATTTT CSARGDRGGNQPQHF
many TRBJ1-6 NA TRBV20-1 TGCAGTGCTAGAGGTCCAGGGGCGAGGTCACCCCTCCACTTT CSARGPGARSPLHF
many TRBJ2-7 TRBD1 TRBV28 TGTGCCAGCGGGATCGGGACAGGGCTCTACGAGCAGTACTTC CASGIGTGLYEQYF
few TRBJ2-1 NA TRBV4-1 TGCGCCAGCAGCCAAGAGACGCCACCGGGCACCTACAATGAGCAGTTCTTC CASSQETPPGTYNEQFF
many TRBJ2-2 TRBD2 TRBV10-3 TGTGCCATCAACGCGGGAGGGCCGGAGAACACCGGGGAGCTGTTTTTT CAINAGGPENTGELFF
many TRBJ2-3 NA TRBV20-1 TGCAGTGCCTCCAGACTAGTGAGCACAGATACGCAGTATTTT CSASRLVSTDTQYF
many TRBJ2-1 TRBD2 TRBV30 TGTGCCTGGAGTGAGGGACTAGCGGGAGTTCTCAATGAGCAGTTCTTC CAWSEGLAGVLNEQFF
NA TRBJ1-5 NA TRBV24-1 TGTGCCACCAGTACAGGGCTTAAACAGCCCCAGCATTTT CATSTGLKQPQHF
few TRBJ2-3 NA TRBV29-1 TGCAGCGTTGGCTCTAGGGGGAAGCAGTATTTT CSVGSRGKQYF
NA TRBJ1-2 TRBD1 TRBV5-4 TGTGCCAGCAGCTCGCCCGGGACAGGGGAGGTTGGCTACACCTTC CASSSPGTGEVGYTF
many TRBJ1-1 NA TRBV18 TGTGCCAGCTCACCGAAGCAAGGTTCGAACACTGAAGCTTTCTTT CASSPKQGSNTEAFF
many TRBJ2-3 TRBD2 TRBV20-1 TGCAGTGCTAGTAATCCCCGGGAGGATTCAACAGATACGCAGTATTTT CSASNPREDSTDTQYF
many TRBJ2-4 NA TRBV4-3 TGCGCCAGCAGCCAAGATCTTCAAGGGATAAACAAAAACATTCAGTACTTC CASSQDLQGINKNIQYF
few TRBJ2-1 NA TRBV6-1 TGTGCCAGCAGGCCTACTAACCCGGCCAATGAGCAGTTCTTC CASRPTNPANEQFF
NA TRBJ1-3 TRBD1 TRBV20-1 TGCAGTGCTAGAGAGACAGGGGGTCCTAGGGACACCATATATTTT CSARETGGPRDTIYF
few TRBJ1-2 NA TRBV6-2/TRBV6-3 TGTGCCAGCAGTTACTCACTCGAGTGGGTTTTCTACGCTAACTATGGCTACACCTTC CASSYSLEWVFYANYGYTF
many TRBJ2-1 NA TRBV30 TGTGCCTGGAGCCTAGGTGGCTCGACCTCCTACAATGAGCAGTTCTTC CAWSLGGSTSYNEQFF
many TRBJ1-3 NA TRBV20-1 TGCAGTGGCACGTCACGGGGGAAGCATTCTGGAAACACCATATATTTT CSGTSRGKHSGNTIYF
many TRBJ2-1 NA TRBV6-2/TRBV6-3 TGTGCCAGCAGTTACTCGACAGTCCAGCCAGGGAGAGATGAGCAGTTCTTC CASSYSTVQPGRDEQFF
NA TRBJ2-1 NA TRBV15 TGTGCCACCAGCAGAGATCGACGTAATGAGCAGTTCTTC CATSRDRRNEQFF
NA TRBJ2-5 TRBD1 TRBV2 TGTGCCAGCAGCGGGACAGGGGTTTTCCAAGAGACCCAGTACTTC CASSGTGVFQETQYF
many TRBJ1-1 TRBD1 TRBV12-3/TRBV12-4 TGTGCCAGCACCCCGGACAGGGTCACTGAAGCTTTCTTT CASTPDRVTEAFF
many TRBJ2-1 TRBD2 TRBV2 TGTGCCAGCAGCGAATCCTACTTAGCGGGAGGGCTGAGGGGTGAGCAGTTCTTC CASSESYLAGGLRGEQFF
many TRBJ2-2 NA TRBV2 TGTGCCAGCAGTGAAGTGGCTGAAGGGACCGGGGAGCTGTTTTTT CASSEVAEGTGELFF
many TRBJ2-2 TRBD2 TRBV2 TGTGCCAGCAGTGCTACATTAGCGGGAGGCGGCGGGGAGCTGTTTTTT CASSATLAGGGGELFF
many TRBJ1-5 NA TRBV27 TGTGCCAGCAGTGTCTTGGGAGCTAGCAATCAGCCCCAGCATTTT CASSVLGASNQPQHF
once TRBJ2-7 TRBD1 TRBV27 TGTGCCAGCAGTTTCTCCCGAGGGACAGTCCCCTACGAGCAGTACTTC CASSFSRGTVPYEQYF
few TRBJ2-5 NA TRBV4-3 TGCGCCAGCAGCCAAGGCAGGGTTAGGGAGACCCAGTACTTC CASSQGRVRETQYF
many TRBJ1-1 NA TRBV13 TGTGCCAGCAGCTTAGTTCGGCTTTTGAACACTGAAGCTTTCTTT CASSLVRLLNTEAFF
many TRBJ2-5 TRBD1 TRBV7-2 TGTGCCAGCAGCCGGGGACAGGGACGACAAGAGACCCAGTACTTC CASSRGQGRQETQYF
many TRBJ2-3 NA TRBV12-3/TRBV12-4 TGTGCCAGCAGTTTTCGATCTAGCACAGATACGCAGTATTTT CASSFRSSTDTQYF
few TRBJ2-1 NA TRBV7-2 TGCGCCAGCAGCCCTCCGGGGTTCCGGAATGAGCAGTTCTTC CASSPPGFRNEQFF
few TRBJ1-6 NA TRBV20-1 TGCAGTGCTAGAGACCCCGGAACCCGAAATTCACCCCTCCACTTT CSARDPGTRNSPLHF
many TRBJ2-5 TRBD2 TRBV6-6 TGTGCCAGCAGTTACGGATGGGCTAGCGGGAGGATTGGAGAGACCCAGTACTTC CASSYGWASGRIGETQYF
few TRBJ1-4 NA TRBV10-3 TGTGCCATCAGTGAGTCGGGGACGCCCGAAAAACTGTTTTTT CAISESGTPEKLFF
few TRBJ1-2 NA TRBV7-3 TGTGCCAGCAGCTTGGATTCGGAGGCGTTGAGGGGCTACACCTTC CASSLDSEALRGYTF
few TRBJ2-5 NA TRBV20-1 TGCAGTGCTAGTCTCGTTTCGGAGACCCAGTACTTC CSASLVSETQYF
many TRBJ1-3 NA TRBV7-2 TGTGCCAGCGGACACGCGGGTGGAAACACCATATATTTT CASGHAGGNTIYF
NA TRBJ1-5 NA TRBV19 TGTGCCAGTACGCCCTCCGGAGGGTTGGGTCAGCCCCAGCATTTT CASTPSGGLGQPQHF
many TRBJ2-3 NA TRBV7-2 TGTGCCAGCAGCCCCATGCCCACAGATACGCAGTATTTT CASSPMPTDTQYF